The rows below give T cell receptor beta chains drawn from one sample of a study of blood T cell repertoires in COVID-19. The repertoire was sequenced with immunoSEQ multiplex PCR; TCRdb's copy has only in-frame clones and lacks some. The sample lists about 140,000 clones, about 70% occurring once. Sequences were obtained from peripheral blood. The origin of the receptors is a man older than 75 with acute or convalescent COVID-19. Each CDR3 is given with its conserved first and last residue. A D gene is named only where the DNA matches it firmly. Only part of the rows carry a size: once, few, many, or a class if the clone is expanded.

d_call j_call v_call clone_size cdr3_nt cdr3_aa
TRBD1 TRBJ1-5 TRBV27 once TGTGCCAGCAGACGAGGGACAGGGCTCAATCAGCCCCAGCATTTT CASRRGTGLNQPQHF
TRBD1 TRBJ2-3 TRBV12-5 - TGTGCTAGTGCCCTACAGGGGGCAGATACGCAGTATTTT CASALQGADTQYF
- TRBJ1-1 TRBV4-2 - TGTGCCAGCAGCCAAGGTGATACAGAAACTGAAGCTTTCTTT CASSQGDTETEAFF
- TRBJ2-7 TRBV27 - TGTGCCAGTAGCGGGACAGGGCTCTACGAGCAGTACTTC CASSGTGLYEQYF
- TRBJ1-1 TRBV12-3/TRBV12-4 - TGTGCCAGCAGTTTGCTAAACACTGAAGCTTTCTTT CASSLLNTEAFF
TRBD2 TRBJ2-2 TRBV7-3 - TGTGCCAGCAGCCCTCCGGGGGACGTTGGCGGGGGCACCGGGGAGCTGTTTTTT CASSPPGDVGGGTGELFF
TRBD2 TRBJ2-3 TRBV3-1/TRBV3-2 - TGTGCCAGCAGAGATAGCGGGGGGAGGTTAGATACGCAGTATTTT CASRDSGGRLDTQYF
TRBD2 TRBJ2-1 TRBV6-4 - TGTGCCAGCAGTGAGACTAGCGGGGGTGGTGAGCAGTTCTTC CASSETSGGGEQFF
TRBD1 TRBJ1-2 TRBV5-1 - TGCGCCAGCAGCTTGGGACAGGGGCGGGACTATGGCTACACCTTC CASSLGQGRDYGYTF
- TRBJ2-1 TRBV7-9 - TGTGCCAGCAGCTTAGCCCCCGACAATGAGCAGTTCTTC CASSLAPDNEQFF
TRBD1 TRBJ1-1 TRBV5-6 - TGTGCCAGCAGCTTGGGGACAGGGGGGAACACTGAAGCTTTCTTT CASSLGTGGNTEAFF
- TRBJ2-5 TRBV24-1 - TGTGCCACCAGTGCTGCGGGGAGACAAGAGACCCAGTACTTC CATSAAGRQETQYF
- TRBJ2-3 TRBV7-6 - TGTGCCAGCAGCCTCACCAGGACAGTTGATACGCAGTATTTT CASSLTRTVDTQYF
- TRBJ2-7 TRBV7-2 few TGTGCCAGCAGCTTAAGGCTCCAGGGCCCCTACGAGCAGTACTTC CASSLRLQGPYEQYF
- TRBJ2-5 TRBV24-1 - TGTGCCACCAGTGATTTGCCCAGGGGCAAAGTGGGGGAGACCCAGTACTTC CATSDLPRGKVGETQYF
- TRBJ1-5 TRBV15 - TGTGCCACCAGCAGAGATTTACGGGGTGATCAGCCCCAGCATTTT CATSRDLRGDQPQHF
TRBD1 TRBJ2-7 TRBV27 - TGTGCCAGCAGTTTATCGCCGGGACAGGCGGGATACGAGCAGTACTTC CASSLSPGQAGYEQYF
TRBD2 TRBJ2-3 TRBV3-1/TRBV3-2 few TGTGCCAGCAGCCAAGAAGTGGTGGCTAGCGGAGATACGCAGTATTTT CASSQEVVASGDTQYF
- TRBJ1-5 TRBV4-2 - TGTGCCAGCAGCCAAGATTTTAGGGCTCAGGGTAATCAGCCCCAGCATTTT CASSQDFRAQGNQPQHF
- TRBJ2-3 TRBV6-5 - TGTGCCAGCCACAGGGATCCCCCAGATACGCAGTATTTT CASHRDPPDTQYF
- TRBJ1-2 TRBV28 - TGTGCCAGCAGCCGTTCCTATGGCTACACCTTC CASSRSYGYTF
- TRBJ1-2 TRBV11-2 many TGTGCCAGCAGCTTACAGGGATATGGCTACACCTTC CASSLQGYGYTF
- TRBJ2-3 TRBV6-2/TRBV6-3 - TGTGCCAGCAGCTATACCGCGTTCAAAAGAGGCCCTGGCTCAGATACGCAGTATTTT CASSYTAFKRGPGSDTQYF
- TRBJ2-5 TRBV11-2 - TGTGCCAGCAGCTTAAATCGGGAGACCCAGTACTTC CASSLNRETQYF
- TRBJ1-1 TRBV6-2/TRBV6-3 - TGTGCCAGCAGTTCCAGGGGTGACACTGAAGCTTTCTTT CASSSRGDTEAFF
- TRBJ2-1 TRBV2 - TGTGCCAGCAGTCGTAACTTGAATGAGCAGTTCTTC CASSRNLNEQFF
- TRBJ1-1 TRBV5-1 - TGCGCCAGCAATCAGGGGCGAGAAGGAACTGAAGCTTTCTTT CASNQGREGTEAFF
- TRBJ2-7 TRBV27 - TGTGCCAGCGGACTCGGTTACGAGCAGTACTTC CASGLGYEQYF
TRBD2 TRBJ2-2 TRBV5-1 - TGCGCCAGCAGCTTACCGACTAGCGGGGGTGCAAACACCGGGGAGCTGTTTTTT CASSLPTSGGANTGELFF
- TRBJ1-5 TRBV19 - TGTGCCAGTAGTATAAACAGGCAGCCCCAGCATTTT CASSINRQPQHF
- TRBJ2-2 TRBV5-1 - TGCGCCAGCAGCGGCGTACAGGAAGCCGGGGAGCTGTTTTTT CASSGVQEAGELFF
TRBD1 TRBJ2-6 TRBV5-4 - TGTGCCAGCAGCCGCGCAGGGGGCTCTGGGGCCAACGTCCTGACTTTC CASSRAGGSGANVLTF
TRBD2 TRBJ2-5 TRBV19 - TGTGCCAGTAGTATAGATCCGGCCGCCGGGGGGGTCGAGACCCAGTACTTC CASSIDPAAGGVETQYF
TRBD1 TRBJ1-5 TRBV19 - TGTGCCAGTAGTAAGGGACAGGGGGCTTATCAGCCCCAGCATTTT CASSKGQGAYQPQHF
- TRBJ2-7 TRBV18 - TGTGCCAGCTCACCAGACTCGACAGGCTCTAATGGGCAGTACTTC CASSPDSTGSNGQYF
TRBD1 TRBJ2-5 TRBV5-4 - TGTGCCAGCAGCCCATTCGGGTCCTTTTGGACAGGGGGCGTGAAGACCCAGTACTTC CASSPFGSFWTGGVKTQYF
- TRBJ1-2 TRBV4-2 - TGTGCCAGCAGTAACAATGGGGGCGGCTATGGCTACACCTTC CASSNNGGGYGYTF
- TRBJ1-6 TRBV15 - TGTGCCACCAGCGCAAAGAGCTCCTATAATTCACCCCTCCACTTT CATSAKSSYNSPLHF
- TRBJ1-2 TRBV18 - TGTGCCAGCTCACCAGTCCCAGACTATGGCTACACCTTC CASSPVPDYGYTF
TRBD1 TRBJ2-2 TRBV24-1 - TGTGCCACCAGTGGCCTCGCGGGACAGGGGGCGGCCGGGGAGCTGTTTTTT CATSGLAGQGAAGELFF
TRBD1 TRBJ1-6 TRBV27 - TGTGCCAGCAGTTTAAAAGCGGACAGGGGGCCCTCACCCCTCCACTTT CASSLKADRGPSPLHF
TRBD1 TRBJ1-5 TRBV13 - TGTGCCAGCAGCTTACGACTGGGACAGGGGGCTTCTCAGCCCCAGCATTTT CASSLRLGQGASQPQHF